This T cell receptor (beta chain) is drawn from a study of CD8 T cells in ankylosing spondylitis. Making use of molecular barcodes, quantitative 5'-RACE generated TCR beta libraries. TCRdb analysed the 5' RACE reads with MiXCR anew, one entry per CDR3 protein. This table holds some 54,000 distinct CDR3 sequences, 7.4% found once. This clonotype was seen repeatedly, ten times or more. What it binds is not known. Possible read error: a much larger clone is one base away. Trimming removed 7 bases at V and 0 bases at J, with 14 bases between. Germline V CDR1 and CDR2: SGHRS, YFSETQ. The CDR3 length is 15 residues. Findings of the study overall: Existing reports had already noted some motif variants in reactive arthritis synovial fluid and blood. Disease-linked clones reportedly concentrated significantly in matched ankylosing spondylitis synovial fluid. Ankylosing spondylitis blood appeared to carry a characteristic TCR beta motif of fewer than 10 highly homologous variants.

The receptor was derived from a female donor with ankylosing spondylitis or in good health (not recorded which). V is TRBV5-1 and J is TRBJ2-1; unclear D gene. Sequenced sample: blood, either unsorted or a sorted T cell fraction (not recorded which). CDR3 in amino acids: CASSLASSSYNEQFF. CDR3 in DNA: TGCGCCAGCTCTCTCGCCTCCAGCTCCTACAATGAGCAGTTCTTC.